This T cell receptor beta chain is from a study of Tregs in tolerant kidney transplant recipients. For the study at large: Recipients received nonmyeloablative bone marrow transplants from related graft donors, with transient mixed chimerism.

CD4+CD25+CD127- Tregs, CD4+CD25- non-Tregs, CD4 and CD8 cells were sorted. TCRdb's copy holds only in-frame clones and misses some; the assay was immunoSEQ multiplex PCR. The data contain over 85,000 clones, approximately 94% of them seen just once; the ten biggest clones take up about 0.45%. Overall study findings and caveats: This study did not directly address biological reproducibility.

Trimming at V came to 4 bases and at J to 8 bases, leaving 7 bases not matched to a gene. From germline, CDR1 is SGHRS and CDR2 YFSETQ. The CDR3 runs 14 residues. Details on this clone: The antigen is unknown.

J is TRBJ1-4 and V is TRBV5-1, with 8 bases lining up with TRBD1. The origin of this receptor is a human donor who received a combined kidney and bone marrow transplant. This specimen consisted of CD4+ T cells from blood, obtained before the transplant. The CDR3 reads CASSADRGAEKLFF. In DNA form, the CDR3 reads TGCGCCAGCAGCGCAGACAGGGGTGCGGAAAAACTGTTTTTT. Supplemented by reference TRBV5-1 and TRBJ1-4, the full variable domain reads KAGVTQTPRYLIKTRGQQVTLSCSPISGHRSVSWYQQTPGQGLQFLFEYFSETQRNKGNFPGRFSGRQFSNSRSEMNVSTLELGDSALYLCASSADRGAEKLFFGSGTQLSVL.